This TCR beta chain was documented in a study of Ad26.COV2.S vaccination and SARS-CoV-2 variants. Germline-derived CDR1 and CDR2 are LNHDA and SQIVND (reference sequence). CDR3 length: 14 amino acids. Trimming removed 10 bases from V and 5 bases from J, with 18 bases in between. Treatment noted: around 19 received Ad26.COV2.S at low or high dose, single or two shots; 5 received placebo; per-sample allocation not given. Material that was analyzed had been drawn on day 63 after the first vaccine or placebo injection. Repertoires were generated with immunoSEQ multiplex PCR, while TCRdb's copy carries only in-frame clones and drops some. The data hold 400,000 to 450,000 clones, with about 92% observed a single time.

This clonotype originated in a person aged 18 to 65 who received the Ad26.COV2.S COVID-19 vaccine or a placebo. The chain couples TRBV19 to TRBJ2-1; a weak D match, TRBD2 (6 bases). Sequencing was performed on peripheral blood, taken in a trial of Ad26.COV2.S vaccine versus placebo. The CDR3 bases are TGTGCCACCGCTCCGCGGGACCTCAACAATGAGCAGTTCTTC. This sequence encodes CATAPRDLNNEQFF.